The present T cell receptor beta chain was sequenced within a study of shared clonotypes between healthy human individuals. Broader study findings: Sequencing depth was predicted to influence how clonotypes are shared among donors.

The CDR3 is 14 amino acids. The germline V gene has CDR1 SQVTM and CDR2 ANQGSEA. Germline trimming cut 6 bases from V and 5 bases from J; bases unmatched to any gene: 9. Measured with immunoSEQ multiplex PCR; TCRdb has only the in-frame clones, and not every one. The sample lists about 500,000 clones, 75% to 80% occurring once. Regarding this clone: The antigen is undetermined. A far larger clone is one nucleotide away, so this likely arose from a read error.

Sequenced sample: PBMCs. The source of this sequence is a woman aged 40 to 50 in good health. Some clones in this sample may be carry-over from other donors' samples. The V call is TRBV29-1, the J call TRBJ2-1; TRBD2 matches 8 bases. CDR3 sequence: CSVSGLVGNNEQFF. The CDR3 DNA is TGCAGCGTATCGGGACTAGTGGGAAACAATGAGCAGTTCTTC.